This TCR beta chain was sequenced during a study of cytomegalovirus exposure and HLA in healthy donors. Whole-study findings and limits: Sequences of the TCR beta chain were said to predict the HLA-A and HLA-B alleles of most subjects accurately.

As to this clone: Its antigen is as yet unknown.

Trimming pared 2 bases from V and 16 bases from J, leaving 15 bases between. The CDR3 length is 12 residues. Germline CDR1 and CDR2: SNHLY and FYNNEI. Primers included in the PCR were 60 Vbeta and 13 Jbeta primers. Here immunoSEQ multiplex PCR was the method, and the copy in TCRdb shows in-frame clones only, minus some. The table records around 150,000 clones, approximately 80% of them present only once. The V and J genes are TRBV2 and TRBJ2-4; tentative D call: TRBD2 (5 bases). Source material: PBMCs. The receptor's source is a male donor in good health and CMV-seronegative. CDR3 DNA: TGTGCCAGCAGTGAAATCGGGGATGGTTCATACTTC. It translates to CASSEIGDGSYF. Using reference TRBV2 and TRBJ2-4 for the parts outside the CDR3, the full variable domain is EPEVTQTPSHQVTQMGQEVILRCVPISNHLYFYWYRQILGQKVEFLVSFYNNEISEKSEIFDDQFSVERPDGSNFTLKIRSTKLEDSAMYFCASSEIGDGSYFGAGTRLSVL.